The 11 T cell receptor beta chains given below trace back to one sample, sequenced in a study of control samples from healthy donors and cancer patients (dated by TCRdb to 2020 to 2021). Library construction relied on the immunoSEQ multiplex PCR assay. The source is immuneACCESS, and TCRdb retained only in-frame sequences with V and J called. Part of the clones is not carried over; for the studies checked, unresolved V genes explain less than half of this, and the remainder is unexplained. This sample lists 150,000 or so clones; 93% were detected once. The ten largest clones take up roughly 6.2% of the sample. Material for sequencing was blood. These TCRs come from a man aged 18 to 29 in good health.

This CDR3 is CASSGFLAGTEAFF. CDR3 sequence (DNA): TGCGCCAGCAGCGGTTTTCTAGCCGGCACTGAAGCTTTCTTT. V usage is TRBV4-1 and J usage is TRBJ1-1; D unresolved. CDR3 length: 14 amino acids. CDR1 is MGHRA, CDR2 YSYEKL, per germline. The V end lost 5 bases, the J end lost 4 bases, and 14 bases lay between the germline ends.

The CDR3 DNA follows: TGTGCCAGTAGTACCGGACAGGGGACCTACGAGCAGTACTTC. Protein product: CASSTGQGTYEQYF. The J gene is TRBJ2-7, the V gene TRBV19, with 9 nucleotides matching TRBD1. Germline CDR1 LNHDA, CDR2 SQIVND (reference sequence). This CDR3 region has 14 residues. J gave up 2 bases and V 4 bases, and 3 bases lay outside the gene matches. Looking up the rest from reference TRBV19 and TRBJ2-7 gives the full variable domain: DGGITQSPKYLFRKEGQNVTLSCEQNLNHDAMYWYRQDPGQGLRLIYYSQIVNDFQKGDIAEGYSVSREKKESFPLTVTSAQKNPTAFYLCASSTGQGTYEQYFGPGTRLTVT.

The genes are TRBV10-3 and TRBJ2-7; TRBD1 is a possible D gene (6 bases). CDR3 length: 17 residues. Germline V lookup: CDR1 ENHRY, CDR2 SYGVKD. Trimming shortened V by 1 base and J by 0 bases, and 16 bases separated the two germline ends. CDR3 in amino acids: CAISEFSEGQPSYEQYF. The CDR3 DNA follows: TGTGCCATCAGTGAGTTTTCTGAAGGACAGCCCTCCTACGAGCAGTACTTC.

The chain combines TRBV7-9 with TRBJ1-2; 9 positions agree with TRBD1. CDR1 is SEHNR, CDR2 FQNEAQ, per germline (reference sequence). The CDR3 length is 17 residues. J lost 4 bases, V lost 5 bases, and 14 bases had no gene match. CDR3 nucleotide sequence: TGTGCCAGCAGCCACGGGACAGGGACGCAGCGGGGCTATGGCTACACCTTC. Encoded protein: CASSHGTGTQRGYGYTF.

The chain has TRBV7-3 and TRBJ2-3; TRBD1 matches 11 bases. Germline values: CDR1 SGHTA, CDR2 FQGTGA. The CDR3 contains 15 residues. V dropped 5 bases and J dropped 4; count of bases not matched to a gene: 5. CDR3 region: CASSKRTGGPDTQYF. The CDR3 bases are TGTGCCAGCAGCAAACGGACAGGGGGCCCAGATACGCAGTATTTT.

In its sample, this clone was seen once. The chain joins TRBV25-1 to TRBJ1-3; D unresolved. The CDR3 spans 16 residues. CDR1 and CDR2 (germline): MGHDK, SYGVNS. V was pared by 6 bases and J by 2 bases, with 17 bases between. CDR3 bases: TGTGCCAGCAGGGGCAGAACGAGTCCGGCTGGAAACACCATATATTTT. Its protein is CASRGRTSPAGNTIYF.

The rearrangement joins TRBV18 to TRBJ2-6, with TRBD1 matching over 7 bases. Losses at the gene ends were 3 bases for V and 4 bases for J; bases not matched to a gene: 18. The CDR3 is made up of 20 amino acids. Germline assignment: CDR1 KGHSH and CDR2 LQKENI. This CDR3 is CASSPLQIGRGTQGANVLTF. The CDR3 coding sequence is TGTGCCAGCTCACCCCTCCAAATAGGCAGGGGGACACAAGGGGCCAACGTCCTGACTTTC.

The chain is built from TRBV27 and TRBJ1-4; no reliable D call. Germline V gene lookup returns CDR1 MNHEY and CDR2 SMNVEV (reference sequence). The CDR3 length is 14 residues. Trimming removed 7 bases from V and 0 bases from J, with 9 bases in between. The CDR3 bases are TGTGCCAGCAAGGACCTTTCAACTAATGAAAAACTGTTTTTT. Protein: CASKDLSTNEKLFF.

The chain has TRBV2 and TRBJ2-6; D remains ambiguous. Deletions cut 6 bases from V and 2 bases from J, with 2 bases between. The CDR3 has 12 residues. Germline V gene data show CDR1 as SNHLY and CDR2 as FYNNEI. CDR3 residues: CASRAGANVLTF. The CDR3 DNA reads as TGTGCCAGCAGGGCTGGGGCCAACGTCCTGACTTTC.

V and J are TRBV6-5 and TRBJ1-3; no firm D call. This CDR3 spans 15 amino acids. Germline CDR1 and CDR2: MNHEY and SVGAGI. Trimming left V 2 bases short and J 0 bases short, with 8 bases between. The CDR3 loop is CASSYGVLSGNTIYF. CDR3 nucleotide sequence: TGTGCCAGCAGTTACGGGGTTCTCTCTGGAAACACCATATATTTT.

The rearrangement links TRBV4-1 to TRBJ1-1; tentative D call: TRBD1 (5 bases). Germline CDR1 MGHRA, CDR2 YSYEKL. Trimming took 8 bases from V and 1 from J, leaving 8 bases between them. The CDR3 loop spans 12 amino acids. The CDR3 DNA follows: TGCGCCAGCCGAAGGGGGAACACTGAAGCTTTCTTT. This gives the protein CASRRGNTEAFF.